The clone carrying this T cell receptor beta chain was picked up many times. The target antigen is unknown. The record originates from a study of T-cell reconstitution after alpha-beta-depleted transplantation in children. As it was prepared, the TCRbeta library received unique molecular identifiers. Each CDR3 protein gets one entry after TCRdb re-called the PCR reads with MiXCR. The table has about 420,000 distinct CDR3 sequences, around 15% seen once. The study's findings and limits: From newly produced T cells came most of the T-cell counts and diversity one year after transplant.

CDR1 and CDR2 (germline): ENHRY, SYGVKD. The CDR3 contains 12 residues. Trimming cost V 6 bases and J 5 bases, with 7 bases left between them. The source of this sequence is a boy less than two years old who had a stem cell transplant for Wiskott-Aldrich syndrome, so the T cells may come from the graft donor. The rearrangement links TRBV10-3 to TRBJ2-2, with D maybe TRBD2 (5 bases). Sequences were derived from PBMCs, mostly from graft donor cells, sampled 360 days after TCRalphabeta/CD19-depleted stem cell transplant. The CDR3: CAIRPGTGELFF. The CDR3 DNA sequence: TGTGCCATCAGACCGGGAACCGGGGAGCTGTTTTTT.